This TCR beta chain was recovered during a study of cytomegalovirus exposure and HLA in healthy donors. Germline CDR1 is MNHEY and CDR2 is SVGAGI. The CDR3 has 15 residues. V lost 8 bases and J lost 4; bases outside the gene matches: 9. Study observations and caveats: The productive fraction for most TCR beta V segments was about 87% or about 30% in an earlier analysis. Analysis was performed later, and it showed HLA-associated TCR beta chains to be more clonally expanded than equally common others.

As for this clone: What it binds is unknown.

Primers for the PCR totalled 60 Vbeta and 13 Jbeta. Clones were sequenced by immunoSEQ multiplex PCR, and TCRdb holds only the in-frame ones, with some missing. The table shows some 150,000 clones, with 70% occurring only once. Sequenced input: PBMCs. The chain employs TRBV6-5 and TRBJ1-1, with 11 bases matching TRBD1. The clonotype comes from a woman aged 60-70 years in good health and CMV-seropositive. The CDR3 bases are TGTGCCAGCTATTCGGGACAGGGGGTACCCACTGAAGCTTTCTTT. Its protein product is CASYSGQGVPTEAFF.